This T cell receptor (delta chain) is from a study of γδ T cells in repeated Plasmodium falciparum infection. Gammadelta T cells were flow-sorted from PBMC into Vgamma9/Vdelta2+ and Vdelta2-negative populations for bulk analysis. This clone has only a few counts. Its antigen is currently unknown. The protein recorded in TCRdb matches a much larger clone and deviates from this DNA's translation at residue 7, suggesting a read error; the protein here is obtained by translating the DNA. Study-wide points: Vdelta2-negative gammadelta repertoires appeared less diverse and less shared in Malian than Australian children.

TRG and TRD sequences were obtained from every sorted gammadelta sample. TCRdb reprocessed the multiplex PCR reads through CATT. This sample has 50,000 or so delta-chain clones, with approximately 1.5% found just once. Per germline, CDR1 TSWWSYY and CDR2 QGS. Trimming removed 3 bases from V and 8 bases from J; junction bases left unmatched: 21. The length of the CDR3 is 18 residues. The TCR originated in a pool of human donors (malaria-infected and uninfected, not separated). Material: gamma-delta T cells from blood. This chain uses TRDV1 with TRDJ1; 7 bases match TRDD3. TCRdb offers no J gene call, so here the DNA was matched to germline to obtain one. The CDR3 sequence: CALGDLSRGGSLDGKLIF. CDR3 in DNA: TGTGCTCTTGGGGACCTAAGCAGGGGGGGATCATTAGACGGAAAACTCATCTTT.